Listed below are T cell receptor beta chains from one sample, sequenced in a study of blood T cells in healthy people across ages. TCRdb reanalysed the 5' RACE reads using MiXCR and keeps one entry per CDR3 protein. The sample yields roughly 700,000 distinct CDR3 sequences, roughly 25% seen once. A further study also used this sample, focusing on T cells of mothers and their children.

The sample was blood. The receptors come from a boy aged 5-17 years in good health. Each CDR3 is given with its conserved first and last residue. D genes are given only for firm matches. Clone size, where shown, is once, few, many, or a class for clones that have expanded.

j_call	clone_size	d_call	v_call	cdr3_nt	cdr3_aa
TRBJ2-7	.	TRBD1	TRBV7-8	TGTGCCAGCAGCCCCTGGGGACAGGCAGACTACGAGCAGTACTTC	CASSPWGQADYEQYF
TRBJ2-1	few	.	TRBV20-1	TGCAGTGCTAGTGGGGGGTCCAGCTCCTACAATGAGCAGTTCTTC	CSASGGSSSYNEQFF
TRBJ1-1	few	.	TRBV11-2	TGTGCCAGCAGCTTGGCCCCTACAGGTTATGGGGCTTTCTTT	CASSLAPTGYGAFF
TRBJ1-1	.	.	TRBV27	TGTGCCAGCAGTTTATCGTGGGGCGGCACTGAAGCTTTCTTT	CASSLSWGGTEAFF
TRBJ2-5	few	TRBD2	TRBV11-2	TGTGCCAGCAGCTTAGCCCCCGGACTAGCGGGAGCAGAGACCCAGTACTTC	CASSLAPGLAGAETQYF
TRBJ1-1	.	.	TRBV7-2	TGTGCCAGCAGCTCCCTTCGGAACACTGAAGCTCTCTTT	CASSSLRNTEALF
TRBJ1-3	.	.	TRBV5-6	TGTGCCAGCAGCTGGAACATTGGAAACACCATATATTTT	CASSWNIGNTIYF
TRBJ1-6	.	TRBD1	TRBV9	TGTGCCAGCAGCGACACAGGGGATTGGTCACCCCTCCACTTT	CASSDTGDWSPLHF
TRBJ1-2	.	.	TRBV5-1	TGCGCCAGCAGCCCCCGCCAACCTGCTAACTATGGCTACACCTTC	CASSPRQPANYGYTF
TRBJ2-3	few	TRBD1	TRBV5-1	TGCGCCAGCAGCTCCCGGGACAGCCGAAACACAGATACGCAGTATTTT	CASSSRDSRNTDTQYF
TRBJ1-2	.	TRBD1	TRBV2	TGTGCCAGCAGTGTTAAGGGACAGGGGGATGGCTACACCTTC	CASSVKGQGDGYTF
TRBJ2-1	.	TRBD2	TRBV5-6	TGTGCCAGCAGCGCCGGGACTACCTCCTACAATGAGCAGTTCTTC	CASSAGTTSYNEQFF
TRBJ2-3	.	TRBD1	TRBV6-5	TGTGCCAGCAGTTACGACAGGGGAACAGATACGCAGTATTTT	CASSYDRGTDTQYF
TRBJ2-7	.	.	TRBV7-3	TGTGCCAGCAGCTTAGATGGCAGCGAAGGTGACGAGCAGTACTTC	CASSLDGSEGDEQYF
TRBJ2-7	few	.	TRBV15	TGTGCCACCAGCAGAGAGATTAGGGTCGAGCAGTACTTC	CATSREIRVEQYF
TRBJ2-3	.	.	TRBV25-1	TGTGCCAGCAGTGAACTGACAGCCCTGTCGAGCACAGATACGCAGTATTTT	CASSELTALSSTDTQYF